The following is a T cell receptor (beta chain) sequence with its context. Repertoires were generated with immunoSEQ multiplex PCR, while TCRdb's copy carries only in-frame clones and drops some. The data show around 70,000 clones, approximately 92% seen once. This entry belongs to a study of T cell changes during pregnancy in multiple sclerosis. The CDR3 spans 16 residues. Germline values: CDR1 SGHNT, CDR2 YYREEE (reference sequence). Deletions cut 4 bases from V and 3 bases from J, with 17 bases between. V is TRBV5-4 and J is TRBJ2-1; tentative D call: TRBD1 (6 bases). This TCR derives from a female donor with multiple sclerosis, enrolled in a pregnancy study. The source material was peripheral blood, sampled before pregnancy. The CDR3 loop is CASSRLGAGFYNEQFF. The CDR3 DNA follows: TGTGCCAGCAGCCGCTTGGGGGCCGGGTTCTACAATGAGCAGTTCTTC.